The 27 T cell receptor beta chains below all came from one sample that was sequenced in a study of cytomegalovirus exposure and HLA in healthy donors. Amplification used 60 Vbeta primers and 13 Jbeta primers. Generated by immunoSEQ multiplex PCR, the TCRdb table keeps only in-frame clones and is missing some. The table has 99,000 or so clones, approximately 80% seen once. Sequenced material: PBMCs. These TCRs come from a female donor in good health and CMV-seropositive.

The chain carries TRBV5-6 and TRBJ1-5; weak D call: TRBD1 (6 bases). The CDR3 spans 17 residues. The germline V and J ends were trimmed by 4 bases and 0 bases, with 17 bases remaining between them. CDR1 and CDR2 from the germline V gene are SGHDT and YYEEEE. The CDR3 DNA reads as TGTGCCAGCAGCACCGGGGGGGGGCGCTATAGCAATCAGCCCCAGCATTTT. Amino acids: CASSTGGGRYSNQPQHF.

V is TRBV9 and J is TRBJ1-4; possible D gene TRBD1, 5 bases. The V gene lost 4 bases and the J gene lost 7 bases, with 17 bases spanning the gap. Looked up from germline, CDR1 is SGDLS and CDR2 is YYNGEE. The CDR3 spans 15 residues. The CDR3, as DNA: TGTGCCAGCAGCACTGGGGCGGTCGGGAGTGAAAAACTGTTTTTT. Amino acid sequence: CASSTGAVGSEKLFF.

This sequence joins TRBV4-1 and TRBJ1-2; D remains unclear. This CDR3 has 14 amino acids. Germline loops: CDR1 MGHRA, CDR2 YSYEKL. V lost 4 bases and J 3 bases, leaving 12 bases between the germline ends. Here the CDR3 reads CASSPLTRDYGYTF. The CDR3 coding sequence is TGCGCCAGCAGCCCATTAACCCGGGACTATGGCTACACCTTC.

The CDR3 sequence is CASRDRGRGTNEKLFF. The DNA for the CDR3 is TGTGCCAGCAGGGACAGGGGGCGAGGAACTAATGAAAAACTGTTTTTT. The chain employs TRBV7-2 and TRBJ1-4, with 11 bases aligning to TRBD1. Per germline, CDR1 SGHTA and CDR2 FQGNSA. V shed 6 bases, J shed 1 base, and the junction held 4 bases outside the gene matches. The CDR3 is made up of 16 amino acids.

This rearrangement joins TRBV9 to TRBJ1-3; TRBD1 might be the D (6 bases). Germline CDR1 and CDR2: SGDLS and YYNGEE. Trimming pared 0 bases from V and 1 base from J, leaving 11 bases between. The CDR3 sequence is 16 residues long. CDR3 sequence reads: CASSVGGGDSGNTIYF. The CDR3 DNA reads as TGTGCCAGCAGCGTAGGTGGGGGCGATTCTGGAAACACCATATATTTT.

V gene TRBV27 combines with J gene TRBJ1-5, with D perhaps matching TRBD1 (5 bases). The CDR3 is 16 amino acids. Trimming pared 6 bases from V and 2 bases from J, leaving 17 bases between. Germline V gene lookup returns CDR1 MNHEY and CDR2 SMNVEV (reference sequence). In nucleotides, the CDR3 is TGTGCCAGCAGCCTGGGGGGGGGAGGTGGCAATCAGCCCCAGCATTTT. Encoded protein: CASSLGGGGGNQPQHF.

The chain recombines TRBV11-2 with TRBJ2-7; TRBD1 matches 7 bases. Trimming removed 3 bases from V and 0 bases from J; junction bases left unmatched: 11. The CDR3 covers 17 residues. CDR1 SGHAT and CDR2 FQNNGV come from the germline V gene. CDR3 region: CASSFKALGGNSYEQYF. For the CDR3, the DNA is TGTGCCAGCAGCTTTAAAGCTTTAGGGGGCAACTCCTACGAGCAGTACTTC.

CDR3 sequence: CASSIYLPGQNQPQHF. DNA of the CDR3: TGTGCCAGTAGTATCTACCTACCGGGACAGAATCAGCCCCAGCATTTT. V usage is TRBV19 and J usage is TRBJ1-5; TRBD1 matches at 7 bases. After removal of 3 bases from V and 4 bases from J, the junction contained 9 bases not matched to a gene. CDR1 is LNHDA, CDR2 SQIVND, per germline (reference sequence). This CDR3 comprises 16 residues.

The rearrangement uses TRBV25-1 and TRBJ2-3; D perhaps matches TRBD2 (6 bases). Between the trimmed V and J ends, which lost 5 bases and 5 bases, there was a span of 23 bases. From germline, CDR1 is MGHDK and CDR2 SYGVNS. The CDR3 runs 17 residues. The DNA of the CDR3 is TGTGCCAGCAGTCAATCCGGAGGGCCCCAAATTGGAGATACGCAGTATTTT. Its protein product is CASSQSGGPQIGDTQYF. The full variable domain, completed using reference TRBV25-1 and TRBJ2-3, is EADIYQTPRYLVIGTGKKITLECSQTMGHDKMYWYQQDPGMELHLIHYSYGVNSTEKGDLSSESTVSRIRTEHFPLTLESARPSHTSQYLCASSQSGGPQIGDTQYFGPGTRLTVL.

This clone has a single count. This rearrangement joins TRBV29-1 to TRBJ1-4; possible D gene TRBD1, 6 bases. This CDR3 spans 14 amino acids. V was trimmed by 6 bases and J by 7 bases, leaving 18 bases between them. Germline CDR1 reads SQVTM; CDR2 reads ANQGSEA. The CDR3 sequence is CSVDESGVAEKLFF. DNA for the CDR3: TGCAGCGTCGACGAGTCAGGGGTGGCTGAAAAACTGTTTTTT.

The chain joins TRBV30 to TRBJ1-3; weak D call: TRBD1 (5 bases). The CDR3 loop spans 12 amino acids. Germline-derived CDR1 and CDR2 are GTSNPN and SVGIG (reference sequence). With 7 bases removed from V and 3 bases from J, the gap between germline ends came to 10 bases. The CDR3 DNA reads TGTGCCTTGTCGGGGGGTGGAAACACCATATATTTT. This translates into CALSGGGNTIYF.

This clone appeared a single time. DNA for the CDR3: TGTGCCAGTGGTAGAGATGAGCAGTTCTTC. This gives the protein CASGRDEQFF. V is TRBV19 and J is TRBJ2-1; D gene ambiguous. Trimming pared 8 bases from V and 8 bases from J, leaving 7 bases between. The germline CDR1 and CDR2 sequences are LNHDA and SQIVND (reference sequence). The length of the CDR3 is 10 residues.

This clone was detected only a few times. The CDR3 protein is CASTTGGITEAFF. The CDR3 DNA reads TGTGCCAGCACCACAGGGGGCATCACTGAAGCTTTCTTT. This chain joins TRBV7-9 and TRBJ1-1; 9 bases match TRBD1. CDR3 length: 13 amino acids. From germline, CDR1 is SEHNR and CDR2 FQNEAQ (reference sequence). Losses at the gene ends were 7 bases for V and 4 bases for J; bases not matched to a gene: 4. The variable domain in full, with the rest retrieved from reference TRBV7-9 and TRBJ1-1, is DTGVSQNPRHKITKRGQNVTFRCDPISEHNRLYWYRQTLGQGPEFLTYFQNEAQLEKSRLLSDRFSAERPKGSFSTLEIQRTEQGDSAMYLCASTTGGITEAFFGQGTRLTVV.

V is TRBV5-4 and J is TRBJ2-1; the match to TRBD1 covers 8 bases. Germline CDR1 reads SGHNT; CDR2 reads YYREEE (reference sequence). J lost 6 bases, V lost 0 bases, and 8 bases had no gene match. The length of the CDR3 is 16 residues. This CDR3 reads CASSLERDRQGNEQFF. The CDR3 region has the DNA TGTGCCAGCAGCTTGGAAAGGGACAGGCAAGGCAATGAGCAGTTCTTC.

The chain has TRBV7-9 and TRBJ1-6; TRBD1 is a possible D gene (5 bases). This CDR3 region has 14 residues. V dropped 5 bases and J dropped 5 bases, with 10 bases sitting between them. Germline CDR1 and CDR2: SEHNR and FQNEAQ (reference sequence). The CDR3 spells CASSLRDNNSPLHF. CDR3 sequence (DNA): TGTGCCAGCAGCCTCAGGGATAATAATTCACCCCTCCACTTT. Combining the CDR3 with reference TRBV7-9 and TRBJ1-6 gives the whole variable domain DTGVSQNPRHKITKRGQNVTFRCDPISEHNRLYWYRQTLGQGPEFLTYFQNEAQLEKSRLLSDRFSAERPKGSFSTLEIQRTEQGDSAMYLCASSLRDNNSPLHFGNGTRLTVT.

The V call is TRBV9, the J call TRBJ1-1, with no clear D. Per germline, CDR1 SGDLS and CDR2 YYNGEE. V shed 1 base and J shed 1 base, with 8 bases lying between them. The CDR3 contains 14 residues. The CDR3 sequence is CASSVQVRNTEAFF. The DNA of the CDR3 is TGTGCCAGCAGCGTACAGGTTCGGAACACTGAAGCTTTCTTT.

This chain uses TRBV5-1 with TRBJ2-5; TRBD1 matches at 11 bases. The CDR3 contains 15 residues. The trim removed 0 bases at V and 4 bases at J, leaving 2 bases unmatched. Looked up from germline, CDR1 is SGHRS and CDR2 is YFSETQ. DNA for the CDR3: TGCGCCAGCAGCTTGGCCGGGACAGGGGGAGAGACCCAGTACTTC. Translation: CASSLAGTGGETQYF.

This CDR3 is CASSVTGTTNEKLFF. The CDR3 DNA reads TGTGCCAGCAGCGTTACGGGTACAACTAATGAAAAACTGTTTTTT. The chain employs TRBV5-6 and TRBJ1-4; D gene uncertain. Germline-derived CDR1 and CDR2 are SGHDT and YYEEEE. V lost 4 bases and J 0 bases, leaving 10 bases between the germline ends. This CDR3 region has 15 residues. The variable domain in full, completed from reference TRBV5-6 and TRBJ1-4, reads DAGVTQSPTHLIKTRGQQVTLRCSPKSGHDTVSWYQQALGQGPQFIFQYYEEEERQRGNFPDRFSGHQFPNYSSELNVNALLLGDSALYLCASSVTGTTNEKLFFGSGTQLSVL.

In its sample, this clone was seen a few times. V is TRBV13 and J is TRBJ1-2; D not certain. V lost 5 bases to trimming and J lost 8 bases, with 15 bases between them. Germline V CDR1 and CDR2: PRHDT, FYEKMQ (reference sequence). This CDR3 has 13 amino acids. The CDR3 coding sequence is TGTGCCAGCAGCCCAACCCCCGTCGAGGGCTACACCTTC. Amino acids: CASSPTPVEGYTF.

The chain has TRBV27 and TRBJ2-3; 9 bases align to TRBD1. Germline values: CDR1 MNHEY, CDR2 SMNVEV (reference sequence). V trimming: 6 bases; J trimming: 4 bases; junction bases outside the gene matches: 8. CDR3 length: 15 residues. CDR3: CASSVPGQGSDTQYF. The CDR3 nucleotides are TGTGCCAGCAGCGTCCCGGGACAGGGTTCAGATACGCAGTATTTT.

This chain joins TRBV28 and TRBJ2-6; D gene uncertain. The CDR3 extends over 16 amino acids. V was pared by 3 bases and J by 4 bases, with 13 bases between. Germline CDR1 is MDHEN and CDR2 is SYDVKM. This chain's CDR3 is CASSLATQVGANVLTF. Written as DNA, the CDR3 is TGTGCCAGCAGTTTGGCAACTCAGGTGGGGGCCAACGTCCTGACTTTC. Full variable domain (rest looked up from reference TRBV28 and TRBJ2-6): DVKVTQSSRYLVKRTGEKVFLECVQDMDHENMFWYRQDPGLGLRLIYFSYDVKMKEKGDIPEGYSVSREKKERFSLILESASTNQTSMYLCASSLATQVGANVLTFGAGSRLTVL.

The gene calls are TRBV6-1 and TRBJ2-7; 7 nucleotides align to TRBD1. Germline lookup yields CDR1 MNHNS and CDR2 SASEGT. V lost 4 bases to trimming and J lost 0 bases; unmatched junction nucleotides: 9. This CDR3 contains 16 residues. The CDR3 DNA reads TGTGCCAGCAGTGCAGGACAGGCCTTCTCCTCCTACGAGCAGTACTTC. It specifies CASSAGQAFSSYEQYF.

This clone was observed a few times. The rearrangement joins TRBV5-4 to TRBJ2-7, with 10 bases fitting TRBD2. The J segment lost 4 bases and the V segment lost 4 bases, leaving 11 bases of the junction unmatched. Germline V gene sequence: CDR1 SGHNT, CDR2 YYREEE (reference sequence). The CDR3 loop spans 16 amino acids. CDR3: CASSPTRTSGNYEQYF. The DNA of the CDR3 is TGTGCCAGCAGCCCGACCCGGACTAGCGGAAATTACGAGCAGTACTTC.

This clone was recorded only once. The chain uses TRBV15 and TRBJ1-1; 8 bases line up with TRBD1. Germline assignment: CDR1 LNHNV and CDR2 YYDKDF (reference sequence). The CDR3 totals 15 residues. V dropped 4 bases and J dropped 6; count of bases not matched to a gene: 10. CDR3: CATSTAGRGLPEAFF. CDR3 in DNA: TGTGCCACCAGCACCGCGGGCAGGGGGCTGCCTGAAGCTTTCTTT.

V usage is TRBV2 and J usage is TRBJ1-6, with D hard to call. V was shortened by 4 bases and J by 9 bases, with 10 bases between the two germline ends. Germline V gives CDR1 SNHLY, CDR2 FYNNEI. The CDR3 has 13 amino acids. CDR3 sequence reads: CASSAGGSSPLHF. The CDR3 DNA reads as TGTGCCAGCAGTGCTGGAGGCAGTTCACCCCTCCACTTT.

The chain joins TRBV6-1 to TRBJ2-7, with unresolved D. V shed 0 bases and J shed 3 bases, with 6 bases lying between them. This CDR3 has 13 amino acids. CDR1 MNHNS and CDR2 SASEGT come from the germline V gene. The DNA of the CDR3 is TGTGCCAGCAGTGAAGCGGGCCTCTACGAGCAGTACTTC. This sequence encodes CASSEAGLYEQYF.

V gene TRBV11-2 combines with J gene TRBJ1-3, with D perhaps matching TRBD1 (6 bases). V lost 2 bases, J lost 2 bases, and 7 bases lay in between. The CDR3 covers 14 residues. Per the germline V gene, CDR1 is SGHAT and CDR2 is FQNNGV. The CDR3 nucleotides read TGTGCCAGCAGCTTACAGGGGACTGGAAACACCATATATTTT. This gives the protein CASSLQGTGNTIYF.